This TCR beta chain derives from a study of shared clonotypes between healthy human individuals (dated by TCRdb to the early 2020s). In the study overall: A few men and a couple of women, aged 18 to 49 years, made up the cohort. For each donor, CD4 naive and CD4 memory were each given three plates, CD8 naive was given two plates, and CD8 memory was given one plate. Blood TCR repertoires of a handful of healthy adults were deeply sequenced to estimate repertoire size and the extent of clonotype sharing between individuals. Different laboratories and diverse techniques were used to prepare libraries and sequence TCR repertoires, to increase sequencing depth and limit assay-specific biases. Between about 0.8 and 8.9 billion PBMCs per donor were obtained by leukapheresis. Beyond this particular receptor, the publication reports: Across a handful of donors, around 5.4% of naive CD4, roughly 3.3% of naive CD8, around 2.5% of memory CD4, and under 0.45% of memory CD8 clonotypes were shared. Because the study included a small number of donors, the genetic and exposure-history diversity represented was limited. Based on pairwise subsampling, the degree of clonotype sharing among donors was expected to be affected by sequencing depth. Compared with non-shared clonotypes, the clonotypes found in all four sorted-subset donors had higher generation probabilities. Naive subsets generally had larger estimated clonotype richness than memory subsets. Rarefaction of sorted-subset datasets indicated incomplete sequencing despite the large sequencing depth. Sampling was limited to blood, and TCR repertoires in tissue likely differ from TCR repertoires in blood.

The CDR3 runs 13 amino acids, cysteine and phenylalanine included. The CDR3 DNA has 39 bases and is translated from base 1. Cut back by 6 bases and 0 bases, the V and J ends lie 9 bases apart. Via the germline V gene (reference sequence), CDR1 is SEHNR and CDR2 FQNEAQ. CD8 naive samples were obtained by positive selection for CCR7 among CD45RO-negative cells, yielding a CD45RA+CCR7+ population from which TemRA cells were excluded. Healthy HIV-negative adults with no recently reported acute infections or vaccinations were included as donors. Only Caucasian adults living in Nashville, Tennessee, USA were represented among the donors. Blood was obtained by leukapheresis, after which PBMCs were separated by Ficoll-Histopaque density gradient centrifugation and cryopreserved in liquid nitrogen vapor phase. Analytical flow cytometry was used to check the purity and quantity of each magnetically sorted T cell population. Each sorted fraction had its genomic DNA isolated and then quantified by UV absorbance on a Nanodrop 2000c.

As concerns this clone: No cognate antigen has been identified for it. Nothing much larger sits one base from this clone, and base qualities are not available. Other nucleotide sequences in the sample specify the same CDR3.

Using the deep immunoSEQ assay, multiplex PCR amplified TCR CDR3 regions from genomic DNA. For each cell subset, the extracted genomic DNA was distributed evenly across all wells of several immunoSEQ 96-well plates, and each plate served as one replicate. Each replicate PCR for sorted subsets received 200 ng genomic DNA, equal to tens of thousands of T cell genomes. Purified libraries were quantified with a Qubit 3.0 fluorometer, sized on a Bioanalyzer 2100, and re-quantified with the KAPA Library Quantification kit. Every immunoSEQ 96-well plate was sequenced on a dedicated single-read 150-cycle Illumina NextSeq 550 flow cell. Turning to the authors' computational methods: The immunoSEQ output contained only junctional sequences without quality scores, so filtering could not match that applied to full-length reads. Sequences were annotated with PyIR, a Python wrapper for IgBLAST v1.9, using IMGT germline references to assign V/J genes and CDR3. Reads were filtered out if the reads had weak V/J assignments (E-value above 1e-6), no CDR3, stop codons, out-of-frame junctions, or ambiguous translated residues. V3J clonotypes were defined by identical inferred V gene, J gene, and CDR3 amino acid sequence. The percentage overlap between two repertoires was calculated by dividing the number of shared unique clonotypes by the size of the smaller repertoire. Three approaches were used to assess repertoire richness: RTK rarefaction, the Chao1 estimator, and Recon v2.1 estimates of unobserved clonotypes. Generation probabilities for all TCRbeta clonotypes obtained by the gDNA method from four donors were computed using OLGA. The source is immuneACCESS, and TCRdb retained only in-frame sequences with V and J called. Part of the clones is not carried over; for the studies checked, unresolved V genes explain less than half of this, and the remainder is unexplained. V and J calls and clone size are copied from that table; D and trimming were computed from the DNA. This sample comprises around 1.9 million clones, around 93% of them detected only once. The ten largest clones add up to approximately 1.7% of the sample.

Recombination joined TRBV7-9 with TRBJ2-7, with the D gene call left open. Sequencing input: naive CD8+ T cells from PBMCs. The intended sense of this specimen's cell subset or site label: CD45RA+CCR7+. This clonotype was sampled from a man in his late teens or twenties in good health. Some clones in this sample may be carry-over from other donors' samples. DNA sequence: TGTGCCAGCAGGGGCCGCGTCTCCTACGAGCAGTACTTC. This translates into CASRGRVSYEQYF.